This TCR beta chain was obtained from a study of cytomegalovirus exposure and HLA in healthy donors. This clone was counted between two and nine times. The PCR had 60 Vbeta and 13 Jbeta primers. Data came from immunoSEQ multiplex PCR; TCRdb stores just in-frame clones and leaves some out. This sample has 90,000 to 130,000 clones; 65% to 80% occur once, and the top ten carry 2.5% to 3%. This CDR3 has 13 amino acids. V dropped 5 bases and J dropped 4 bases, with 11 bases sitting between them. CDR1 and CDR2 from the germline V gene are PRHDT and FYEKMQ (reference sequence). V and J are TRBV13 and TRBJ1-1; D is possibly TRBD1 (5 bases). Sequencing used PBMCs. This receptor was obtained from a woman aged 60-75 years in good health and CMV-seropositive. CDR3 in amino acids: CASSVRVSTEAFF. Here the CDR3 DNA reads TGTGCCAGCAGCGTCAGGGTAAGCACTGAAGCTTTCTTT.